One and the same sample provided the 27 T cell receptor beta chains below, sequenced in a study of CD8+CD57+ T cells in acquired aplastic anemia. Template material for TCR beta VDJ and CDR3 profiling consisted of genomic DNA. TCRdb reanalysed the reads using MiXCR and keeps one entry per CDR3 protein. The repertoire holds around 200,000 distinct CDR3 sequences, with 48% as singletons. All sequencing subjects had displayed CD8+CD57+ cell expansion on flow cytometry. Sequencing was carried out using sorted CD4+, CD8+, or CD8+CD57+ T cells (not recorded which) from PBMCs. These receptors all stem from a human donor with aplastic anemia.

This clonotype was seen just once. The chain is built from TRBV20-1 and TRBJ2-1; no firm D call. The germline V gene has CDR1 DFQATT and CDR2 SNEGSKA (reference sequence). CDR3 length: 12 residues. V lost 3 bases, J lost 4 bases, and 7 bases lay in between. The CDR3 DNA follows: TGCAGTGCTAGGCTACAATACAATGAGCAGTTCTTC. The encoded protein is CSARLQYNEQFF.

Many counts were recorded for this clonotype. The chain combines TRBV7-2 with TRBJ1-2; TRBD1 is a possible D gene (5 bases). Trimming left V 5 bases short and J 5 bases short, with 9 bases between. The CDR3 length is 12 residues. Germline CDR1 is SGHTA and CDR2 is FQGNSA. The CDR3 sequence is CASSPQGYGYTF. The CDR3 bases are TGTGCCAGCAGCCCCCAGGGATATGGCTACACCTTC.

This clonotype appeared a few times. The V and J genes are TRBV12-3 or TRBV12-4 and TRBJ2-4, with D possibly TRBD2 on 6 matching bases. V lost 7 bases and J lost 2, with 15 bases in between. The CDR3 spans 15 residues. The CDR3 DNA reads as TGTGCCAGCACCCCGGGGGTGGCCACCAAAAACATTCAGTACTTC. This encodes CASTPGVATKNIQYF.

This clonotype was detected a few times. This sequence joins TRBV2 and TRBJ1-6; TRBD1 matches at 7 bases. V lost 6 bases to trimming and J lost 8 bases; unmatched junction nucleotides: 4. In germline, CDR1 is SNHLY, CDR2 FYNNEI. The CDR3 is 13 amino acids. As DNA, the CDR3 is TGTGCCAGCAGGAACAGGGGTGATTCACCCCTCCACTTT. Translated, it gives CASRNRGDSPLHF. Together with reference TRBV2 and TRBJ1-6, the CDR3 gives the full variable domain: EPEVTQTPSHQVTQMGQEVILRCVPISNHLYFYWYRQILGQKVEFLVSFYNNEISEKSEIFDDQFSVERPDGSNFTLKIRSTKLEDSAMYFCASRNRGDSPLHFGNGTRLTVT.

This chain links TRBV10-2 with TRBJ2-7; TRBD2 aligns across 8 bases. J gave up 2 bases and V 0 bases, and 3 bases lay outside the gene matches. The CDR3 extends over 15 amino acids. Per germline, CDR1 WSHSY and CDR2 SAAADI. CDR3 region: CASSESILAAYEQYF. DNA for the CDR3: TGCGCCAGCAGTGAGTCCATACTAGCGGCCTACGAGCAGTACTTC.

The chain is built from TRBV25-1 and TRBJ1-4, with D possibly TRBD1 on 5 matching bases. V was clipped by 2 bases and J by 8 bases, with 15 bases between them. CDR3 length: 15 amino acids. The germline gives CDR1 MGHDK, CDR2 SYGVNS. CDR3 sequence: CASSEEGNWGEKLFF. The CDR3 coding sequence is TGTGCCAGCAGTGAAGAGGGGAATTGGGGGGAAAAACTGTTTTTT.

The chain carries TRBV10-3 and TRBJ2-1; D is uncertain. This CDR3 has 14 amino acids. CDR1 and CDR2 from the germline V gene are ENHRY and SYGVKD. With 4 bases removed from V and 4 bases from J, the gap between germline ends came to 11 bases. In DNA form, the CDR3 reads TGTGCCATCAGTGGCGGCCCGGAGTACAATGAGCAGTTCTTC. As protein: CAISGGPEYNEQFF.

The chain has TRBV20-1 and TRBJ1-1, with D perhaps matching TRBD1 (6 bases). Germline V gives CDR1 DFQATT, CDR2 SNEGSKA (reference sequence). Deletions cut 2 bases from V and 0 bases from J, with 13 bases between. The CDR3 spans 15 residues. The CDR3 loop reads CSARRGQYLNTEAFF. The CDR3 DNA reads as TGCAGTGCTAGACGCGGACAGTACTTGAACACTGAAGCTTTCTTT.

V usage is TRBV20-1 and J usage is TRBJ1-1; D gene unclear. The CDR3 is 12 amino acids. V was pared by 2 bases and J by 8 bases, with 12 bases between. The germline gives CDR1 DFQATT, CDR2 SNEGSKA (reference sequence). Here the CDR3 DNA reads TGCAGTGCTAGAACGGGCCCTAGCGAAGCTTTCTTT. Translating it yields CSARTGPSEAFF.

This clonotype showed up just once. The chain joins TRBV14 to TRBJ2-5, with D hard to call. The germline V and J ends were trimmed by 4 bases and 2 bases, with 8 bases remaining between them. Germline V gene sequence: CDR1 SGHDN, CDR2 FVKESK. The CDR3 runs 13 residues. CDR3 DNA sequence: TGTGCCAGCAGCCCGCTGGCTCAAGAGACCCAGTACTTC. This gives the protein CASSPLAQETQYF.

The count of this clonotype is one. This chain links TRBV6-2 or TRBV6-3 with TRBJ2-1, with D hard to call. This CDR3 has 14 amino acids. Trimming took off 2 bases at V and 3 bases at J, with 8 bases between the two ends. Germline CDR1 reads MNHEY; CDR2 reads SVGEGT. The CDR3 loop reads CASSYVGYYNEQFF. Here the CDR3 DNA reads TGTGCCAGCAGTTACGTGGGGTACTACAATGAGCAGTTCTTC.

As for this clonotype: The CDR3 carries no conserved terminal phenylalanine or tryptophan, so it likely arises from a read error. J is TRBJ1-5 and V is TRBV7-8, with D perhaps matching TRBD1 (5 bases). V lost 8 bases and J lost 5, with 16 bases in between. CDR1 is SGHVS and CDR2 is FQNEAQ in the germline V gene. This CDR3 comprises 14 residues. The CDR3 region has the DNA TGTGCCAGCTCCGGAGGGGCAGAGGATCAGCCCCAGCATTCT. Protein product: CASSGGAEDQPQHS.

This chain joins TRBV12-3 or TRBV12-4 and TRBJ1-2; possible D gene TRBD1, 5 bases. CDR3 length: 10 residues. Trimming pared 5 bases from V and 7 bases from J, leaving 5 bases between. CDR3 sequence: CASSRGGYTF. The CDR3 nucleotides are TGTGCCAGCAGTAGGGGTGGCTACACCTTC.

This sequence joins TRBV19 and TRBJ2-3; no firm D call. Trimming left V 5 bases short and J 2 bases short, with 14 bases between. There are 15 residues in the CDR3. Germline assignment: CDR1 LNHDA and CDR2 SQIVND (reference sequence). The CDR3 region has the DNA TGTGCCAGTAGTCCCCGTACTGGTTACACAGATACGCAGTATTTT. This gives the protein CASSPRTGYTDTQYF.

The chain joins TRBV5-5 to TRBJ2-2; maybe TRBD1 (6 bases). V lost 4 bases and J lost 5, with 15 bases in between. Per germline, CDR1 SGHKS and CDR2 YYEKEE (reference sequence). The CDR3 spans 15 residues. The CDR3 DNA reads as TGTGCCAGCAGCCGTACCTTACAGGGAACCGGGGAGCTGTTTTTT. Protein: CASSRTLQGTGELFF.

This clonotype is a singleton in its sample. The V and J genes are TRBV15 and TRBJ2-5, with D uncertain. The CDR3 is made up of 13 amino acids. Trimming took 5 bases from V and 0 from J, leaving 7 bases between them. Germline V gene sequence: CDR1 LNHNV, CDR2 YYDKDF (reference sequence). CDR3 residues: CATSRNHQETQYF. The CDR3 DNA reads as TGTGCCACCAGCCGAAACCACCAAGAGACCCAGTACTTC.

CDR3 sequence: CATSDGSGTYEQYF. The CDR3, as DNA: TGTGCCACCAGTGACGGTAGCGGGACGTACGAGCAGTACTTC. The chain carries TRBV24-1 and TRBJ2-7; the match to TRBD2 covers 8 bases. From germline, CDR1 is KGHDR and CDR2 SFDVKD. The CDR3 loop spans 14 amino acids. The trim removed 4 bases at V and 4 bases at J, leaving 5 bases unmatched.

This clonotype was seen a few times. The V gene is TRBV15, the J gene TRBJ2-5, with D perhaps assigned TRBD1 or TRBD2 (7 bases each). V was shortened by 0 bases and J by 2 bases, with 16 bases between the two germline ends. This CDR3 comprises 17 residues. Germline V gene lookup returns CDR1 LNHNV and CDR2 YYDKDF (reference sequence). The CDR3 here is CATSRDGAGGGQETQYF. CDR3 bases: TGTGCCACCAGCAGAGATGGCGCAGGGGGGGGTCAAGAGACCCAGTACTTC.

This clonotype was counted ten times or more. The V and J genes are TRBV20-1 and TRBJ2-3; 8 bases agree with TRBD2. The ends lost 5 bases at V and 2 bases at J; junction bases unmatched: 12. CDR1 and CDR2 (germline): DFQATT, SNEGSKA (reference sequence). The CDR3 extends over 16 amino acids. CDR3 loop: CSALPLERGTTDTQYF. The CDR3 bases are TGCAGTGCTCTCCCTCTGGAGCGGGGGACCACAGATACGCAGTATTTT.

Here the CDR3 reads CAIRRTGEAYEQYF. The CDR3 nucleotides are TGTGCCATCAGGAGGACAGGGGAGGCCTACGAGCAGTACTTC. The chain uses TRBV10-3 and TRBJ2-7; 9 nucleotides agree with TRBD1. Germline V gene sequence: CDR1 ENHRY, CDR2 SYGVKD. The CDR3 extends over 14 amino acids. Trimming took 6 bases from V and 2 from J; bases not matched to a gene: 5.

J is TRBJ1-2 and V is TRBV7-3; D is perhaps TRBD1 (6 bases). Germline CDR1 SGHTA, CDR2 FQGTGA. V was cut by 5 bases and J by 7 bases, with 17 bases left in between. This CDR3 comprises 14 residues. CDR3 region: CASSPRGGGGGYTF. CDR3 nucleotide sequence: TGTGCCAGCAGCCCCCGGGGGGGCGGTGGTGGCTACACCTTC.

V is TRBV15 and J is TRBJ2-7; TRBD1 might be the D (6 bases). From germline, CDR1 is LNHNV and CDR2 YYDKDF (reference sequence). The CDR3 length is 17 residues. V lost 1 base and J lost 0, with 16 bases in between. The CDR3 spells CATSRVYQGRTSYEQYF. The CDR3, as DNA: TGTGCCACCAGCAGAGTATACCAGGGGCGAACCTCCTACGAGCAGTACTTC. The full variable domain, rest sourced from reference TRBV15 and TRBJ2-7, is DAMVIQNPRYQVTQFGKPVTLSCSQTLNHNVMYWYQQKSSQAPKLLFHYYDKDFNNEADTPDNFQSRRPNTSFCFLDIRSPGLGDTAMYLCATSRVYQGRTSYEQYFGPGTRLTVT.

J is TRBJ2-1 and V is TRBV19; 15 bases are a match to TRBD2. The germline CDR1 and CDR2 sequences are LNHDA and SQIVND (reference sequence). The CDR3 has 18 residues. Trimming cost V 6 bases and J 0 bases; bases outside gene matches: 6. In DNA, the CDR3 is TGTGCCAGTAGGGGACTAGCGGGGGGTCCTGACTCCTACAATGAGCAGTTCTTC. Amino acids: CASRGLAGGPDSYNEQFF.

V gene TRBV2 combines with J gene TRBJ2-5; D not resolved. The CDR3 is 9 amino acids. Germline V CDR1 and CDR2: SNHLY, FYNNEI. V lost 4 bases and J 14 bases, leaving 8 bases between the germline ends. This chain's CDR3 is CASSAHQYF. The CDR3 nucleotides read TGTGCCAGCAGTGCACACCAATACTTC.

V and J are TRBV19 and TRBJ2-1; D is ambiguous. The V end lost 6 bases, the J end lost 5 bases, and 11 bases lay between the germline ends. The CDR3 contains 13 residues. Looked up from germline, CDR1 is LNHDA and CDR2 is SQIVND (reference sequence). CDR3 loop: CASRRVPDNEQFF. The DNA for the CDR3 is TGTGCCAGTAGGAGAGTTCCGGACAATGAGCAGTTCTTC.

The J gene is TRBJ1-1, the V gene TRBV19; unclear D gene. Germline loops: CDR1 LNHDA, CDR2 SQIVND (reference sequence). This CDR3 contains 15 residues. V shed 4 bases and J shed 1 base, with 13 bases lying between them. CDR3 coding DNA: TGTGCCAGTAGTACAGGACCTAATGGGAACACTGAAGCTTTCTTT. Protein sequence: CASSTGPNGNTEAFF.

CDR3 DNA: TGTGCCAGCAGTGAAGGGGGGGCAAGTCCTGAAGCTTTCTTT. It yields the protein CASSEGGASPEAFF. The chain is built from TRBV6-1 and TRBJ1-1, with D possibly being TRBD1 (6 bases). Trimming stripped 1 base from V and 6 bases from J, with 12 bases between. Germline loops: CDR1 MNHNS, CDR2 SASEGT. The CDR3 covers 14 residues.